The clone carrying this T cell receptor (beta chain) was seen more than once but under ten times. Its antigen is unidentified. These data originate in a study of T cells after yellow fever vaccination. Findings and limits, study-wide: A weaker secondary response peaked on day 5, the primary on day 15. Abundant clonotypes from the bulk population could contaminate FACS-sorted repertoires.

Template switching by 5'RACE produced TCR cDNA, adding a universal primer site and UMIs. From the 5' RACE reads, TCRdb called clonotypes with MiXCR, one entry per CDR3 protein. The sample lists some 600,000 distinct CDR3 sequences, 10% to 15% seen once, with 15% in the top ten. In germline, CDR1 is LNHDA, CDR2 SQIVND (reference sequence). This CDR3 is built from 14 residues. Trimming left V 1 base short and J 5 bases short, with 10 bases between. The chain couples TRBV19 to TRBJ2-3; no reliable D call. The sample consisted of PBMCs, taken on the day of the yellow fever booster vaccination. This clonotype was obtained from a man aged 30-40 years who received the YFV17D yellow fever vaccine. The CDR3 DNA sequence: TGTGCCAGTAGTATAGCCTATAGTAAAGATACGCAGTATTTT. The encoded protein is CASSIAYSKDTQYF.